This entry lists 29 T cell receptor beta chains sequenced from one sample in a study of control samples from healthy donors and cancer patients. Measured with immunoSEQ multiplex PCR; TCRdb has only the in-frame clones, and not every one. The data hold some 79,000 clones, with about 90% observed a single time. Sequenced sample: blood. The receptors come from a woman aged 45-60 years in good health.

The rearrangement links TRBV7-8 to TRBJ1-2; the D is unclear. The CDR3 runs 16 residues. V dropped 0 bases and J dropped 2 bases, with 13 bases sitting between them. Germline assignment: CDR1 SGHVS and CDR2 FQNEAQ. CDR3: CASSLAPGSRNYGYTF. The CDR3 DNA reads TGTGCCAGCAGCTTAGCGCCGGGGAGCCGGAACTATGGCTACACCTTC.

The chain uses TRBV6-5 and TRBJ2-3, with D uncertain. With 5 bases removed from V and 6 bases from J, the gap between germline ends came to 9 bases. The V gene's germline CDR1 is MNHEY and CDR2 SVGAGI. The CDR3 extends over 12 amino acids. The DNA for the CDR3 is TGTGCCAGCAGTAAACAGTGGGATACGCAGTATTTT. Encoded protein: CASSKQWDTQYF.

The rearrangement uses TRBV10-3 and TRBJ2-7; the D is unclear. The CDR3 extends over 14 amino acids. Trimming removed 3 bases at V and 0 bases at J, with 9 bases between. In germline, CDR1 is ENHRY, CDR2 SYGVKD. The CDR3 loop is CAISDVSPSYEQYF. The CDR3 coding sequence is TGTGCCATCAGTGATGTATCCCCCTCCTACGAGCAGTACTTC.

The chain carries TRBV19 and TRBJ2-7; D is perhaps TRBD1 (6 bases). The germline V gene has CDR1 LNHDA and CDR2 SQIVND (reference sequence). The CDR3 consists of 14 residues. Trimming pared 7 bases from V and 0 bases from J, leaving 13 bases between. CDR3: CASNRQVSSYEQYF. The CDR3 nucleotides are TGTGCCAGTAACCGACAGGTGAGCTCCTACGAGCAGTACTTC.

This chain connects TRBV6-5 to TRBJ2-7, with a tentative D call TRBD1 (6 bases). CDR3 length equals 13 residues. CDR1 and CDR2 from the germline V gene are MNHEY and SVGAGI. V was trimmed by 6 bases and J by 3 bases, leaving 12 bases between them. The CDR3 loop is CASRRQVDYEQYF. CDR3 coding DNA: TGTGCCAGCAGAAGACAGGTCGACTACGAGCAGTACTTC.

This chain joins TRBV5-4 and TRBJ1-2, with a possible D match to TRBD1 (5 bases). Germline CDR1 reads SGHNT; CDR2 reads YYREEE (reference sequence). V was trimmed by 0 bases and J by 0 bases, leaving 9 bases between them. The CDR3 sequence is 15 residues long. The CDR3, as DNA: TGTGCCAGCAGCTTGGAGCAGGGACCTAACTATGGCTACACCTTC. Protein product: CASSLEQGPNYGYTF.

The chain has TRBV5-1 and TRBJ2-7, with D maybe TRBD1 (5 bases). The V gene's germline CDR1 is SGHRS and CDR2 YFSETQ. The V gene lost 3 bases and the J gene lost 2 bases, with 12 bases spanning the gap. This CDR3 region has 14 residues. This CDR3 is CASSWGVGAYEQYF. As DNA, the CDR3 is TGCGCCAGCAGCTGGGGTGTAGGGGCCTACGAGCAGTACTTC.

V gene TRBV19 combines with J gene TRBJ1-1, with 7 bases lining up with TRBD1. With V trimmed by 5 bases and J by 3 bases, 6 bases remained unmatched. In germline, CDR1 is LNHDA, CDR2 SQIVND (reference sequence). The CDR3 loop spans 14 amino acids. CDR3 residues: CASSYRGRDTEAFF. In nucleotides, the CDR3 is TGTGCCAGTAGTTACAGGGGAAGGGACACTGAAGCTTTCTTT.

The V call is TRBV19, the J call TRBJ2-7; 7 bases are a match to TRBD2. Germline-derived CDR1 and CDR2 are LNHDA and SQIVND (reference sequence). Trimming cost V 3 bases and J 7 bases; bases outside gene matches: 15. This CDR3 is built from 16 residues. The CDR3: CASSIGGTGRGREQYF. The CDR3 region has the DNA TGTGCCAGTAGTATCGGGGGGACGGGGCGCGGACGAGAGCAGTACTTC. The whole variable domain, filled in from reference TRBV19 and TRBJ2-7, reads DGGITQSPKYLFRKEGQNVTLSCEQNLNHDAMYWYRQDPGQGLRLIYYSQIVNDFQKGDIAEGYSVSREKKESFPLTVTSAQKNPTAFYLCASSIGGTGRGREQYFGPGTRLTVT.

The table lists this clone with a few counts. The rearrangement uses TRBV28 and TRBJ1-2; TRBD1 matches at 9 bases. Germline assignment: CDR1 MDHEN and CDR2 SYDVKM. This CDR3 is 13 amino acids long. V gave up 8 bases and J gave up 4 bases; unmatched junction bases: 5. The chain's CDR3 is CASLRDRVYGYTF. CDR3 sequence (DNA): TGTGCCAGCCTCCGGGACAGGGTCTATGGCTACACCTTC.

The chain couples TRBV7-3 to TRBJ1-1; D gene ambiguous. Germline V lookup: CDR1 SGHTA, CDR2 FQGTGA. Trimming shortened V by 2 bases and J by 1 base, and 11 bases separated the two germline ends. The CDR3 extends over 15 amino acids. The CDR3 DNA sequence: TGTGCCAGCAGCTTATTCGCTGTGGGGAACACTGAAGCTTTCTTT. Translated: CASSLFAVGNTEAFF.

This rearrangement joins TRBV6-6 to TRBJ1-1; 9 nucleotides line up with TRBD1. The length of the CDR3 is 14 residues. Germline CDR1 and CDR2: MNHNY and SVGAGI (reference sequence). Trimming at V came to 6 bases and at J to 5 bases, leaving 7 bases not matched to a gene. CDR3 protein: CASRRRTGETEAFF. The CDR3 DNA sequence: TGTGCCAGCAGGCGGAGGACAGGGGAGACTGAAGCTTTCTTT.

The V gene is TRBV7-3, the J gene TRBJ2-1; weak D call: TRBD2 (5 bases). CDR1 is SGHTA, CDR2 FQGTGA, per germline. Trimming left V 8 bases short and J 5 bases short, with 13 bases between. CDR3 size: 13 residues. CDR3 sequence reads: CASRPDGDNEQFF. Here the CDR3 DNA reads TGTGCCAGCCGCCCGGACGGGGACAATGAGCAGTTCTTC.

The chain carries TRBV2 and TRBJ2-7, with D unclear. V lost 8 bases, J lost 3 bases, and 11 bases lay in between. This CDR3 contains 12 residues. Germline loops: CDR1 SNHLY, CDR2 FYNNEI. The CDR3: CASGWSHYEQYF. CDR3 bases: TGTGCCAGCGGTTGGAGCCACTACGAGCAGTACTTC.

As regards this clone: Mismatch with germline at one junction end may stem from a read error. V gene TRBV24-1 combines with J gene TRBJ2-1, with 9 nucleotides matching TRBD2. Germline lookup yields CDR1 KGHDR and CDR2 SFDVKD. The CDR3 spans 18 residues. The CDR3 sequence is CAASDLSSGSQSYNEQFF. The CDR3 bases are TGTGCCGCCAGTGATTTGAGTAGCGGGAGTCAATCCTACAATGAGCAGTTCTTC.

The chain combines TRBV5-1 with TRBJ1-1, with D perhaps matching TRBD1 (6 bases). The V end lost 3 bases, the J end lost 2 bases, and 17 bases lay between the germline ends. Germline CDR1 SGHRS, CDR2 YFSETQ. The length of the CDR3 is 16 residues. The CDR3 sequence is CASSSNRVMVNTEAFF. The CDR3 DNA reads TGCGCCAGCAGCTCTAACAGGGTTATGGTAAACACTGAAGCTTTCTTT.

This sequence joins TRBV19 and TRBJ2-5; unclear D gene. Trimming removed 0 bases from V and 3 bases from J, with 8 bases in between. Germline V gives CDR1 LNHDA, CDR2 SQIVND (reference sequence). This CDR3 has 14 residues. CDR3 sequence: CASSIDFSEETQYF. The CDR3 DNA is TGTGCCAGTAGTATAGACTTCAGCGAAGAGACCCAGTACTTC.

CDR3 nucleotides: TGTGCCAGTAGTATCGCGGGGACGGATCTAGCCAAAAACATTCAGTACTTC. This codes for CASSIAGTDLAKNIQYF. This chain joins TRBV19 and TRBJ2-4; D might be TRBD2 (6 bases). Looked up from germline, CDR1 is LNHDA and CDR2 is SQIVND (reference sequence). CDR3 length: 17 residues. The V and J ends lost 3 bases and 0 bases respectively, with 15 bases between them.

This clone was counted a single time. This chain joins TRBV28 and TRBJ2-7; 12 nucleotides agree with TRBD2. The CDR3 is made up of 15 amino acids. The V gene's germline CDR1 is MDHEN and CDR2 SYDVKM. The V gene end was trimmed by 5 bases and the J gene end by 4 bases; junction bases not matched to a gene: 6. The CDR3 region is CASSGGTSGLYEQYF. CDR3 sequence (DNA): TGTGCCAGCAGTGGGGGGACTAGCGGGTTATACGAGCAGTACTTC.

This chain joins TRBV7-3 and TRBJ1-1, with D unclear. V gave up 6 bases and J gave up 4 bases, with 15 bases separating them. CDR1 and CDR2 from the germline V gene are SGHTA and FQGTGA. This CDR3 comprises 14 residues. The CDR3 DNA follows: TGTGCCAGCAGTTCGCTCATGGGTGGCACTGAAGCTTTCTTT. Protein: CASSSLMGGTEAFF.

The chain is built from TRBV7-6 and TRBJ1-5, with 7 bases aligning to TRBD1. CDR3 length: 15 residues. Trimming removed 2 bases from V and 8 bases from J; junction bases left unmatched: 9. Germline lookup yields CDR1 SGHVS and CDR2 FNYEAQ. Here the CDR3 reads CASSLTGVREEPQHF. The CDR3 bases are TGTGCCAGCAGCTTAACAGGGGTCAGGGAGGAGCCCCAGCATTTT.

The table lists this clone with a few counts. CDR3 region: CASSQEGGDSYEQYF. Written as DNA, the CDR3 is TGCGCCAGCAGCCAAGAAGGAGGGGACTCCTACGAGCAGTACTTC. J is TRBJ2-7 and V is TRBV4-1; weak D call: TRBD2 (6 bases). Looked up from germline, CDR1 is MGHRA and CDR2 is YSYEKL. The CDR3 has 15 amino acids. V was cut by 0 bases and J by 0 bases, with 9 bases left in between.

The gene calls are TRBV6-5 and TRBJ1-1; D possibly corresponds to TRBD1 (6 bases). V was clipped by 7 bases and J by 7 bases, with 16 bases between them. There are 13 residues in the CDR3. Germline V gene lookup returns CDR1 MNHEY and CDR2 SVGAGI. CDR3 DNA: TGTGCCAGCAAGAAAGGGGGAGTGGGTGAAGCTTTCTTT. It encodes CASKKGGVGEAFF.

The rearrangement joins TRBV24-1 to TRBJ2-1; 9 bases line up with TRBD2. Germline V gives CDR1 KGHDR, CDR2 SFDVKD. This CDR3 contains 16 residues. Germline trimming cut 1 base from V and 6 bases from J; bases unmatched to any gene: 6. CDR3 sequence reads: CATSDLIGTSPNEQFF. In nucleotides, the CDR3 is TGTGCCACCAGTGATTTAATTGGGACTAGCCCCAATGAGCAGTTCTTC.

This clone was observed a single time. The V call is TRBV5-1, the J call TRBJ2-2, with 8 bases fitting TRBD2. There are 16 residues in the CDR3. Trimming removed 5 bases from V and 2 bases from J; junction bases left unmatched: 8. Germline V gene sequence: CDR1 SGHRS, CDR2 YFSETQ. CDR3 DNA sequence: TGCGCCAGCAGTCCCACGGGAGGGGGAAACACCGGGGAGCTGTTTTTT. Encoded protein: CASSPTGGGNTGELFF.

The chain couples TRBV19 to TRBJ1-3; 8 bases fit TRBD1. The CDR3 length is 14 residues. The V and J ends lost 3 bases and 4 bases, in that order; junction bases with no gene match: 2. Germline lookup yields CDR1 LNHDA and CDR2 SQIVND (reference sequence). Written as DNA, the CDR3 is TGTGCCAGTAGTATCAGGGGGCGCGGAAACACCATATATTTT. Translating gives CASSIRGRGNTIYF.

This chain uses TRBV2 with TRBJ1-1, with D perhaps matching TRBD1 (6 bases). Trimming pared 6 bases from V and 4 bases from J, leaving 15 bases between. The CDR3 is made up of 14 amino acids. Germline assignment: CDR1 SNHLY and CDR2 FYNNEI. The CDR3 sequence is CASRGIQGGTEAFF. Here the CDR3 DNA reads TGTGCCAGCAGAGGTATACAGGGCGGCACTGAAGCTTTCTTT.

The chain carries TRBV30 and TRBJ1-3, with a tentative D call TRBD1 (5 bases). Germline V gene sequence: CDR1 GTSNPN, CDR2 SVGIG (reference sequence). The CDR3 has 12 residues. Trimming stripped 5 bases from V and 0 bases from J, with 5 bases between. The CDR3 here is CAWDSSGNTIYF. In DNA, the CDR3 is TGTGCCTGGGACAGCTCTGGAAACACCATATATTTT.

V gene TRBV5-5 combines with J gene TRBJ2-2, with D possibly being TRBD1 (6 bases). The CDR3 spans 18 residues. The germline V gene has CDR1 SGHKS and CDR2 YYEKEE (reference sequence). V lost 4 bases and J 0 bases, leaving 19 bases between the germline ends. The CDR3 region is CASSTTGSSTANTGELFF. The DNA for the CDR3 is TGTGCCAGCAGCACAACAGGGTCCAGTACCGCGAACACCGGGGAGCTGTTTTTT. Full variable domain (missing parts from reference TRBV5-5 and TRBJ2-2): DAGVTQSPTHLIKTRGQQVTLRCSPISGHKSVSWYQQVLGQGPQFIFQYYEKEERGRGNFPDRFSARQFPNYSSELNVNALLLGDSALYLCASSTTGSSTANTGELFFGEGSRLTVL.